What follows are 28 T cell receptor beta chains derived from one specimen sequenced in a study of graft-versus-host responses after intestinal transplantation. Assay: immunoSEQ multiplex PCR; the TCRdb copy retains only in-frame clones and omits some. This table holds approximately 15,000 clones, over 75% found once. Sequences were derived from PBMCs, sampled around 110 days after intestinal transplant. The origin of the receptors is a human patient who received an intestinal transplant, so some T cells may come from the graft donor.

V and J are TRBV9 and TRBJ2-3, with D perhaps TRBD2 (5 bases). V was shortened by 0 bases and J by 0 bases, with 11 bases between the two germline ends. Germline V gene sequence: CDR1 SGDLS, CDR2 YYNGEE. This CDR3 spans 16 amino acids. Written as DNA, the CDR3 is TGTGCCAGCAGCGTAGGTCTAGCCCCTAGCACAGATACGCAGTATTTT. Translation gives CASSVGLAPSTDTQYF.

This sequence joins TRBV9 and TRBJ2-1; 8 bases are shared with TRBD2. Germline trimming cut 0 bases from V and 7 bases from J; bases unmatched to any gene: 6. Germline loops: CDR1 SGDLS, CDR2 YYNGEE. This CDR3 spans 15 amino acids. CDR3 DNA: TGTGCCAGCAGCGTAGATCTCGGGAGGGAGAATGAGCAGTTCTTC. Protein product: CASSVDLGRENEQFF.

This clone has a single count. The rearrangement links TRBV9 to TRBJ1-1; no clear D gene. Trimming cost V 0 bases and J 8 bases, with 8 bases left between them. This CDR3 comprises 12 residues. Germline CDR1 reads SGDLS; CDR2 reads YYNGEE. The chain's CDR3 is CASSVASGEAFF. CDR3 DNA: TGTGCCAGCAGCGTAGCTTCAGGAGAAGCTTTCTTT.

This clone was seen a single time. The V and J genes are TRBV7-3 and TRBJ2-5, with 10 bases that match TRBD2. With 5 bases clipped from V and 1 base from J, the junction kept 4 bases outside the gene matches. Per germline, CDR1 SGHTA and CDR2 FQGTGA. CDR3 size: 15 residues. CDR3 in amino acids: CASSQGTSVQETQYF. Here the CDR3 DNA reads TGTGCCAGCAGCCAAGGGACTAGCGTCCAAGAGACCCAGTACTTC.

The V and J genes are TRBV6-5 and TRBJ2-7; tentatively, D is TRBD1 (5 bases). V shed 0 bases and J shed 2 bases, with 8 bases lying between them. The CDR3 sequence is 14 residues long. Germline assignment: CDR1 MNHEY and CDR2 SVGAGI. This CDR3 is CASSYSETAYEQYF. The DNA for the CDR3 is TGTGCCAGCAGTTACTCGGAGACAGCCTACGAGCAGTACTTC.

The J gene is TRBJ1-4, the V gene TRBV28; tentative D call: TRBD1 (5 bases). Germline V gene lookup returns CDR1 MDHEN and CDR2 SYDVKM. There are 14 residues in the CDR3. The V gene lost 6 bases and the J gene lost 7 bases, with 15 bases spanning the gap. The CDR3 sequence: CASSPEIGAEKLFF. CDR3 DNA sequence: TGTGCCAGCAGCCCGGAGATAGGGGCTGAAAAACTGTTTTTT.

The V and J genes are TRBV7-2 and TRBJ2-7; 8 nucleotides match TRBD2. CDR3 length: 13 residues. J lost 7 bases, V lost 1 base, and 3 bases had no gene match. Per the germline V gene, CDR1 is SGHTA and CDR2 is FQGNSA. CDR3 residues: CASSLGLAYEQYF. CDR3 coding DNA: TGTGCCAGCAGCTTAGGACTAGCGTATGAGCAGTACTTC.

J is TRBJ2-3 and V is TRBV4-2; D is unresolved. Germline CDR1 and CDR2: LGHNA and YNFKEQ. The ends were cut back, 5 bases at V and 1 base at J, with 7 bases in the middle. CDR3 length: 13 amino acids. CDR3 sequence (DNA): TGTGCCAGCAGCTACCCCCGCACAGATACGCAGTATTTT. Translated, it gives CASSYPRTDTQYF.

This clone was seen only a few times. The chain carries TRBV10-3 and TRBJ1-3, with D unclear. V was cut by 5 bases and J by 2 bases, with 4 bases left in between. The germline V gene encodes CDR1 ENHRY and CDR2 SYGVKD. The CDR3 sequence is 12 residues long. CDR3 amino acids: CAISRAGNTIYF. The CDR3 region has the DNA TGTGCCATCAGTAGGGCTGGAAACACCATATATTTT.

The chain carries TRBV7-8 and TRBJ2-7, with D possibly TRBD2 on 5 matching bases. V lost 1 base and J 3 bases, leaving 7 bases between the germline ends. From germline, CDR1 is SGHVS and CDR2 FQNEAQ. The CDR3 runs to 13 residues. DNA of the CDR3: TGTGCCAGCAGCTTAGGGACTTACTACGAGCAGTACTTC. Its translation is CASSLGTYYEQYF.

This rearrangement joins TRBV10-2 to TRBJ1-2; 7 bases match TRBD1. Germline loops: CDR1 WSHSY, CDR2 SAAADI. V gave up 2 bases and J gave up 8 bases; unmatched junction bases: 5. The CDR3 consists of 13 residues. Here the CDR3 reads CASSEDRVDGYTF. In DNA, the CDR3 is TGCGCCAGCAGTGAGGACAGGGTGGACGGCTACACCTTC.

The chain is built from TRBV11-2 and TRBJ1-1; D unclear. Trimming shortened V by 1 base and J by 8 bases, and 8 bases separated the two germline ends. The CDR3 has 12 amino acids. CDR1 is SGHAT and CDR2 is FQNNGV in the germline V gene. CDR3 sequence (DNA): TGTGCCAGCAGCTTAGGGCGAACGGAAGCTTTCTTT. Translation: CASSLGRTEAFF.

J is TRBJ2-5 and V is TRBV5-6; no clear D gene. The CDR3 spans 13 residues. The germline V gene has CDR1 SGHDT and CDR2 YYEEEE. V lost 0 bases and J lost 1, with 4 bases in between. The CDR3 nucleotides read TGTGCCAGCAGCTTGGGTGCCCAAGAGACCCAGTACTTC. Translation: CASSLGAQETQYF.

The chain couples TRBV7-2 to TRBJ2-5; D is unclear. Trimming took 0 bases from V and 4 from J, leaving 3 bases between them. Per the germline V gene, CDR1 is SGHTA and CDR2 is FQGNSA. This CDR3 contains 12 residues. CDR3 sequence reads: CASSLAGETQYF. CDR3 in DNA: TGTGCCAGCAGCTTAGCGGGAGAGACCCAGTACTTC.

V is TRBV2 and J is TRBJ2-3, with unresolved D. Trimming took off 0 bases at V and 0 bases at J, with 7 bases between the two ends. CDR1 SNHLY and CDR2 FYNNEI come from the germline V gene. This CDR3 has 15 amino acids. The CDR3 region is CASSEASRSTDTQYF. DNA of the CDR3: TGTGCCAGCAGTGAAGCGAGCAGGAGCACAGATACGCAGTATTTT. Full variable domain (outside the CDR3, taken from reference TRBV2 and TRBJ2-3): EPEVTQTPSHQVTQMGQEVILRCVPISNHLYFYWYRQILGQKVEFLVSFYNNEISEKSEIFDDQFSVERPDGSNFTLKIRSTKLEDSAMYFCASSEASRSTDTQYFGPGTRLTVL.

This clone has only one observation. This chain connects TRBV5-6 to TRBJ2-7, with D possibly called TRBD1 or TRBD2 (6 bases each). Germline CDR1 reads SGHDT; CDR2 reads YYEEEE. This CDR3 is 14 amino acids long. V was pared by 4 bases and J by 1 base, with 12 bases between. CDR3 residues: CASSLTGASYEQYF. The CDR3 DNA sequence: TGTGCCAGCAGCCTCACGGGGGCTTCCTACGAGCAGTACTTC. Based on the CDR3 plus reference TRBV5-6 and TRBJ2-7, the full variable domain is DAGVTQSPTHLIKTRGQQVTLRCSPKSGHDTVSWYQQALGQGPQFIFQYYEEEERQRGNFPDRFSGHQFPNYSSELNVNALLLGDSALYLCASSLTGASYEQYFGPGTRLTVT.

V gene TRBV30 combines with J gene TRBJ1-5, with 7 bases matching TRBD1. The ends lost 3 bases at V and 3 bases at J; junction bases unmatched: 5. CDR3 length: 14 residues. Germline CDR1 and CDR2: GTSNPN and SVGIG (reference sequence). In nucleotides, the CDR3 is TGTGCCTGGAGAGGACAGGCCGTCAATCAGCCCCAGCATTTT. As protein: CAWRGQAVNQPQHF.

The sample holds one count of this clone. The rearrangement joins TRBV13 to TRBJ2-7; maybe TRBD2 (6 bases). V lost 11 bases and J lost 1, with 12 bases in between. This CDR3 region has 12 residues. Germline V lookup: CDR1 PRHDT, CDR2 FYEKMQ (reference sequence). CDR3: CAWGLSSYEQYF. CDR3 nucleotides: TGTGCCTGGGGACTTTCGTCCTACGAGCAGTACTTC.

The genes are TRBV13 and TRBJ1-2; 7 nucleotides align to TRBD1. V shed 5 bases and J 8 bases; nucleotides not matched to a gene: 5. The CDR3 has 12 residues. The V gene's germline CDR1 is PRHDT and CDR2 FYEKMQ (reference sequence). CDR3 loop: CASSLQGDGYTF. As DNA, the CDR3 is TGTGCCAGCAGCCTCCAGGGGGACGGCTACACCTTC.

J is TRBJ2-5 and V is TRBV9; the match to TRBD2 covers 12 bases. Germline-derived CDR1 and CDR2 are SGDLS and YYNGEE. The CDR3 contains 16 residues. Trimming cost V 4 bases and J 1 base; bases outside gene matches: 5. The CDR3 coding sequence is TGTGCCAGCAGCTTCGGACTAGCGGGGTCCCAAGAGACCCAGTACTTC. Protein product: CASSFGLAGSQETQYF.

The chain links TRBV4-1 to TRBJ2-7, with D maybe TRBD2 (6 bases). V lost 4 bases, J lost 3 bases, and 7 bases lay in between. The germline gives CDR1 MGHRA, CDR2 YSYEKL. The CDR3 totals 12 residues. Written as DNA, the CDR3 is TGCGCCAGCAGCCCGGAGGGCTACGAGCAGTACTTC. This translates into CASSPEGYEQYF.

This clone occurred a few times. The gene calls are TRBV21-1 and TRBJ2-7; whether TRBD2, the table's D call, matches the DNA was not checked. TRBV21-1 has pseudogene status. The CDR3 is 18 residues long. CDR3 sequence (DNA): TGTGCCAGCAGCAAAGTAGCCTTTCGAAGAAGTGAAGGATACGAGCAGTACTTC. Protein product: CASSKVAFRRSEGYEQYF.

Only one count was recorded for this clone. The genes are TRBV28 and TRBJ2-5; TRBD1 matches 11 bases. CDR1 is MDHEN, CDR2 SYDVKM, per germline. The CDR3 totals 15 residues. Losses at the gene ends were 5 bases for V and 5 bases for J; bases not matched to a gene: 7. CDR3 nucleotide sequence: TGTGCCAGCAGTGAGCGGGACAGGGGGAGGGAGACCCAGTACTTC. It codes for CASSERDRGRETQYF.

V is TRBV6-1 and J is TRBJ2-7, with D perhaps matching TRBD2 (5 bases). Germline V gene lookup returns CDR1 MNHNS and CDR2 SASEGT. V was trimmed by 3 bases and J by 7 bases, leaving 19 bases between them. CDR3 length: 15 residues. The chain's CDR3 is CASSDPWETNWEQYF. CDR3 DNA sequence: TGTGCCAGCAGTGACCCGTGGGAGACCAACTGGGAGCAGTACTTC.

This chain uses TRBV7-8 with TRBJ2-2; 8 bases fit TRBD1. The CDR3 extends over 14 amino acids. Trimming cost V 8 bases and J 3 bases; bases outside gene matches: 5. From germline, CDR1 is SGHVS and CDR2 FQNEAQ. In DNA form, the CDR3 reads TGTGCCAGCCGGAAGGGACAGGACACCGGGGAGCTGTTTTTT. Its protein is CASRKGQDTGELFF. Complete variable domain (other parts from reference TRBV7-8 and TRBJ2-2): GAGVSQSPRYKVAKRGQDVALRCDPISGHVSLFWYQQALGQGPEFLTYFQNEAQLDKSGLPSDRFFAERPEGSVSTLKIQRTQQEDSAVYLCASRKGQDTGELFFGEGSRLTVL.

The chain employs TRBV15 and TRBJ2-5; 15 positions agree with TRBD2. The CDR3 extends over 18 amino acids. The germline V gene has CDR1 LNHNV and CDR2 YYDKDF (reference sequence). The ends lost 0 bases at V and 5 bases at J; junction bases unmatched: 7. CDR3 loop: CATSRDHGLAGGPETQYF. The CDR3 coding sequence is TGTGCCACCAGCAGAGATCACGGACTAGCGGGAGGGCCGGAGACCCAGTACTTC.

In this sample, this clone turned up once. This chain's CDR3 is CASVPASGLYNEQFF. The CDR3 DNA is TGTGCCAGCGTCCCGGCTAGCGGCCTATACAATGAGCAGTTCTTC. The chain has TRBV2 and TRBJ2-1, with TRBD2 matching 7 bases. Germline V gives CDR1 SNHLY, CDR2 FYNNEI. The CDR3 has 15 residues. V trimming: 8 bases; J trimming: 4 bases; junction bases outside the gene matches: 11.

The CDR3 DNA reads TGTGCCAGCCGCCCACCGGGGACAGGGCTCTATGGCTACACCTTC. It yields the protein CASRPPGTGLYGYTF. The chain has TRBV28 and TRBJ1-2; TRBD1 aligns across 9 bases. The ends lost 8 bases at V and 4 bases at J; junction bases unmatched: 11. The CDR3 has 15 amino acids. Germline values: CDR1 MDHEN, CDR2 SYDVKM.